The next 27 T cell receptor beta chains were all read from a single sample in a study of identical twins (TCRdb year 2016). The library was produced with 5' RACE. Sequencing took place on an Illumina HiSeq 2000. TCRdb applied fastp at Q25 and MiXCR to the public reads, then kept only in-frame beta chains. For every CDR3 protein sequence, its rows merge into one entry that carries the most common genes and DNA. The sample table records about 900,000 distinct CDR3 sequences; roughly 12% of these occur just once. In total, the top ten clones hold around 1.5% of the sample. These data were likewise used in another study, on yellow fever vaccine responses in identical twins.

The specimen was PBMCs. These receptors came from a woman between 18 and 29 years old in good health.

This chain links TRBV3-1 with TRBJ1-1, with 9 bases fitting TRBD1. CDR1 is LGHDT, CDR2 YNNKEL, per germline (reference sequence). Trimming at V came to 1 base and at J to 3 bases, leaving 15 bases not matched to a gene. This CDR3 has 19 residues. CDR3 protein: CASSQGLYRGRGEDTEAFF. In nucleotides, the CDR3 is TGTGCCAGCAGCCAAGGACTGTACAGGGGGCGCGGGGAGGACACTGAAGCTTTCTTT.

V gene TRBV12-5 combines with J gene TRBJ2-5; TRBD1 matches 7 bases. The CDR3 contains 17 residues. Per germline, CDR1 LGHNT and CDR2 FRNRAP. The V and J ends lost 3 bases and 5 bases, in that order; junction bases with no gene match: 15. This CDR3 is CASGFYHEGAKRETQYF. The CDR3 region has the DNA TGTGCTAGTGGTTTCTACCATGAGGGGGCGAAGAGGGAGACCCAGTACTTC.

This clonotype was seen more than once but under ten times. The CDR3 coding sequence is TGTGCCAGCAGATTTCACACCGGGACAGGGAACGAGCAGTACTTC. Translating gives CASRFHTGTGNEQYF. The rearrangement links TRBV27 to TRBJ2-7; 9 nucleotides agree with TRBD1. CDR1 is MNHEY, CDR2 SMNVEV, per germline (reference sequence). This CDR3 contains 15 residues. V shed 6 bases and J 5 bases; nucleotides not matched to a gene: 11.

This clonotype turned up a few times. The chain combines TRBV5-1 with TRBJ2-3; 7 nucleotides agree with TRBD1. J gave up 0 bases and V 5 bases, and 6 bases lay outside the gene matches. CDR1 and CDR2 (germline): SGHRS, YFSETQ. CDR3 length equals 15 residues. The DNA of the CDR3 is TGCGCCAGCAGACCGGGACAGACTAGCACAGATACGCAGTATTTT. This codes for CASRPGQTSTDTQYF. The full variable domain, completed using reference TRBV5-1 and TRBJ2-3, is KAGVTQTPRYLIKTRGQQVTLSCSPISGHRSVSWYQQTPGQGLQFLFEYFSETQRNKGNFPGRFSGRQFSNSRSEMNVSTLELGDSALYLCASRPGQTSTDTQYFGPGTRLTVL.

The chain carries TRBV5-5 and TRBJ1-1; perhaps TRBD1 as D (6 bases). The ends were cut back, 5 bases at V and 5 bases at J, with 13 bases in the middle. Germline values: CDR1 SGHKS, CDR2 YYEKEE (reference sequence). The length of the CDR3 is 13 residues. The CDR3 protein is CASRWGAQTEAFF. In DNA, the CDR3 is TGTGCCAGCAGGTGGGGGGCTCAGACTGAAGCTTTCTTT. The full variable domain, in which reference TRBV5-5 and TRBJ1-1 provide the parts outside the CDR3, is DAGVTQSPTHLIKTRGQQVTLRCSPISGHKSVSWYQQVLGQGPQFIFQYYEKEERGRGNFPDRFSARQFPNYSSELNVNALLLGDSALYLCASRWGAQTEAFFGQGTRLTVV.

This clonotype appeared a few times. V gene TRBV28 combines with J gene TRBJ1-1, with D maybe TRBD1 (5 bases). CDR1 and CDR2 (germline): MDHEN, SYDVKM. V was pared by 0 bases and J by 1 base, with 9 bases between. The CDR3 totals 15 residues. CDR3 coding DNA: TGTGCCAGCAGTTTATGGAGGGGTCAGAACACTGAAGCTTTCTTT. This sequence encodes CASSLWRGQNTEAFF.

Many counts were recorded for this clonotype. This chain joins TRBV2 and TRBJ2-2; TRBD1 might be the D (5 bases). The CDR3 spans 13 residues. The germline gives CDR1 SNHLY, CDR2 FYNNEI. With 11 bases removed from V and 5 bases from J, the gap between germline ends came to 15 bases. CDR3 region: CAFRARMTGELFF. CDR3 DNA sequence: TGTGCCTTCAGGGCTAGGATGACCGGGGAGCTGTTTTTT.

A few counts support this clonotype. The chain employs TRBV29-1 and TRBJ2-5, with 9 bases matching TRBD2. CDR3 length equals 16 residues. V was pared by 3 bases and J by 5 bases, with 13 bases of the junction left unmatched. Germline CDR1 SQVTM, CDR2 ANQGSEA. DNA of the CDR3: TGCAGCGTTGATAGGGATAGCGGGAGCTTCAGGGAGACCCAGTACTTC. Translation gives CSVDRDSGSFRETQYF.

The chain has TRBV5-1 and TRBJ2-1; 10 bases are a match to TRBD2. Germline V gene data show CDR1 as SGHRS and CDR2 as YFSETQ. The CDR3 sequence is 15 residues long. Trimming removed 0 bases from V and 8 bases from J; junction bases left unmatched: 5. The CDR3 region has the DNA TGCGCCAGCAGCTTGGAGGTAGCGGGAGGATATGAGCAGTTCTTC. Its translation is CASSLEVAGGYEQFF. Combining the CDR3 with reference TRBV5-1 and TRBJ2-1 gives the whole variable domain KAGVTQTPRYLIKTRGQQVTLSCSPISGHRSVSWYQQTPGQGLQFLFEYFSETQRNKGNFPGRFSGRQFSNSRSEMNVSTLELGDSALYLCASSLEVAGGYEQFFGPGTRLTVL.

This chain uses TRBV12-3 or TRBV12-4 with TRBJ2-5, with TRBD2 matching over 7 bases. Trimming cost V 5 bases and J 0 bases; bases outside gene matches: 9. This CDR3 is 16 amino acids long. The DNA for the CDR3 is TGTGCCAGCAGTCCCGTTAGGACTAGTTACCAAGAGACCCAGTACTTC. Amino acid sequence: CASSPVRTSYQETQYF.

The chain carries TRBV6-5 and TRBJ1-2; D perhaps matches TRBD1 (6 bases). CDR1 is MNHEY and CDR2 is SVGAGI in the germline V gene. V gave up 10 bases and J gave up 2 bases, with 11 bases separating them. The CDR3 is 12 amino acids. The CDR3, as DNA: TGTGCCATTGGGAGGGGGAACTATGGCTACACCTTC. This sequence encodes CAIGRGNYGYTF.

The chain couples TRBV29-1 to TRBJ2-2, with 13 bases that match TRBD2. With V trimmed by 5 bases and J by 6 bases, 3 bases remained unmatched. There are 14 residues in the CDR3. Per germline, CDR1 SQVTM and CDR2 ANQGSEA. The CDR3 bases are TGCAGCGTTAGGACTAGCGGGAGCTCCGGGGAGCTGTTTTTT. Translating it yields CSVRTSGSSGELFF.

The chain links TRBV18 to TRBJ2-1; 9 bases are a match to TRBD1. Germline CDR1 and CDR2: KGHSH and LQKENI. The CDR3 sequence is 17 residues long. V trimming: 0 bases; J trimming: 7 bases; junction bases outside the gene matches: 10. The CDR3 reads CASSPPQDRGPSNEQFF. In nucleotides, the CDR3 is TGTGCCAGCTCACCACCTCAGGACAGGGGCCCCTCTAATGAGCAGTTCTTC.

This clonotype appeared a few times. The chain combines TRBV4-1 with TRBJ1-4; no firm D call. This CDR3 spans 15 amino acids. V lost 5 bases to trimming and J lost 0 bases, with 10 bases between them. Looked up from germline, CDR1 is MGHRA and CDR2 is YSYEKL. The CDR3 nucleotides read TGCGCCAGCAGCAAAGGACCCGCAACTAATGAAAAACTGTTTTTT. This translates into CASSKGPATNEKLFF.

This clonotype was seen only a few times. The chain carries TRBV12-3 or TRBV12-4 and TRBJ2-3, with TRBD2 matching 12 bases. V lost 3 bases to trimming and J lost 1 base; unmatched junction nucleotides: 11. CDR3 length: 19 residues. The CDR3 protein is CASSFGDPSGGAGTDTQYF. The CDR3 DNA reads TGTGCCAGCAGTTTTGGGGACCCTAGCGGGGGGGCCGGCACAGATACGCAGTATTTT.

This clonotype came up many times. The chain links TRBV12-3 or TRBV12-4 to TRBJ2-2; the match to TRBD2 covers 9 bases. CDR3 size: 14 residues. The J segment lost 5 bases and the V segment lost 6 bases, leaving 4 bases of the junction unmatched. CDR3 amino acids: CASSPSGNTGELFF. In DNA form, the CDR3 reads TGTGCCAGCAGCCCTAGCGGGAATACCGGGGAGCTGTTTTTT.

This chain joins TRBV19 and TRBJ2-1; TRBD2 aligns across 7 bases. Germline CDR1 and CDR2: LNHDA and SQIVND (reference sequence). With V trimmed by 6 bases and J by 7 bases, 9 bases remained unmatched. This CDR3 contains 14 residues. CDR3 coding DNA: TGTGCCAGTAGGCGTACGGGACTACCGAATGAGCAGTTCTTC. This codes for CASRRTGLPNEQFF.

The V gene is TRBV4-1, the J gene TRBJ1-2; D call uncertain. V was shortened by 3 bases and J by 12 bases, with 14 bases between the two germline ends. The CDR3 runs 12 residues. Per the germline V gene, CDR1 is MGHRA and CDR2 is YSYEKL. As DNA, the CDR3 is TGCGCCAGCAGCCACATTCTTGAACGTCACACCTTC. It yields the protein CASSHILERHTF.

This clonotype was seen at least ten times. This CDR3 reads CASRGGQGSYNEQFF. The CDR3, as DNA: TGCGCCAGCAGGGGAGGACAGGGGTCCTACAATGAGCAGTTCTTC. V gene TRBV10-2 combines with J gene TRBJ2-1; 9 bases are a match to TRBD1. V trimming: 6 bases; J trimming: 1 base; junction bases outside the gene matches: 4. This CDR3 is 15 amino acids long. Looked up from germline, CDR1 is WSHSY and CDR2 is SAAADI.

This clonotype was seen ten or more times. The rearrangement links TRBV14 to TRBJ2-2; D remains unclear. Germline values: CDR1 SGHDN, CDR2 FVKESK. The CDR3 sequence is 15 residues long. V gave up 1 base and J gave up 3 bases, with 9 bases separating them. The CDR3 is CASSQGLRYTGELFF. The CDR3 DNA is TGTGCCAGCAGCCAAGGACTGAGATACACCGGGGAGCTGTTTTTT.

This clonotype was seen more than once but under ten times. The genes are TRBV29-1 and TRBJ2-1; D gene unclear. V dropped 2 bases and J dropped 2 bases, with 10 bases sitting between them. Germline V gene data show CDR1 as SQVTM and CDR2 as ANQGSEA. The CDR3 is 14 residues long. For the CDR3, the DNA is TGCAGCGTTGAACGTGGAAGCACCTACAATGAGCAGTTCTTC. Its translation: CSVERGSTYNEQFF.

This clonotype showed up just a few times. The rearrangement uses TRBV15 and TRBJ1-6; unclear D gene. The CDR3 contains 13 residues. Trimming left V 8 bases short and J 0 bases short, with 5 bases between. Germline values: CDR1 LNHNV, CDR2 YYDKDF (reference sequence). The CDR3, as DNA: TGTGCCACCGCCCGCTCCTATAATTCACCCCTCCACTTT. Protein sequence: CATARSYNSPLHF.

This clonotype was found a few times. The CDR3 DNA follows: TGTGCCAGCAGTCCTCCACTAGCGCACGGGGAGCTGTTTTTT. Encoded protein: CASSPPLAHGELFF. The chain links TRBV14 to TRBJ2-2; TRBD2 aligns across 7 bases. The trim removed 6 bases at V and 7 bases at J, leaving 8 bases unmatched. This CDR3 has 14 amino acids. In germline, CDR1 is SGHDN, CDR2 FVKESK.

There are many counts of this clonotype. The rearrangement joins TRBV14 to TRBJ2-3; the D is unclear. Deletions cut 3 bases from V and 4 bases from J, with 17 bases between. The CDR3 has 16 amino acids. In germline, CDR1 is SGHDN, CDR2 FVKESK. The CDR3 loop reads CASSHQLLSLSDTQYF. For the CDR3, the DNA is TGTGCCAGCAGCCATCAACTACTCTCCCTTTCAGATACGCAGTATTTT.

This clonotype has at least ten counts. The chain employs TRBV5-1 and TRBJ2-3, with TRBD2 identical over 9 bases. Trimming removed 3 bases from V and 5 bases from J; junction bases left unmatched: 19. The CDR3 is 19 amino acids. Per germline, CDR1 SGHRS and CDR2 YFSETQ. The CDR3 coding sequence is TGCGCCAGCAGCTCAAAACCGGAGGTCGGGACTAGCAGACGAGATACGCAGTATTTT. Translated, it gives CASSSKPEVGTSRRDTQYF.

The V and J genes are TRBV5-1 and TRBJ2-7, with D possibly matching TRBD1 (6 bases). This CDR3 has 17 residues. The germline V gene has CDR1 SGHRS and CDR2 YFSETQ. V shed 4 bases and J shed 2 bases, with 22 bases lying between them. Here the CDR3 DNA reads TGCGCCAGCAGCCAAAACCCTCGATCGGGACACCCCTACGAGCAGTACTTC. Protein product: CASSQNPRSGHPYEQYF.

This clonotype was seen ten or more times. V is TRBV4-1 and J is TRBJ2-1; tentatively, D is TRBD1 (6 bases). The V gene's germline CDR1 is MGHRA and CDR2 YSYEKL. Trimming removed 5 bases from V and 2 bases from J, with 10 bases in between. CDR3 size: 14 residues. The CDR3 loop reads CASSARDTYNEQFF. The DNA for the CDR3 is TGCGCCAGCAGCGCCCGGGACACCTACAATGAGCAGTTCTTC.